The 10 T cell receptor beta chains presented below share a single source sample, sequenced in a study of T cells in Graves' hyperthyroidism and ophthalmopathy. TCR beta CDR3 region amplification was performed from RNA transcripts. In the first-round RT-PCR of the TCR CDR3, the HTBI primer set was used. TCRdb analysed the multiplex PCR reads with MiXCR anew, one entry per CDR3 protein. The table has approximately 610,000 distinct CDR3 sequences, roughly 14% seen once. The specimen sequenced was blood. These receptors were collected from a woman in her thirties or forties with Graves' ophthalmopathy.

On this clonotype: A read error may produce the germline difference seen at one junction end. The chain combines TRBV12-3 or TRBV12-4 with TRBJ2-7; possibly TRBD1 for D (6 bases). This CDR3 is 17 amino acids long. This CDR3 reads CASSRATGQLTSYGQYF. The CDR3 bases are TGTGCCAGCAGTCGCGCAACCGGACAGTTGACTTCCTACGGGCAGTACTTC.

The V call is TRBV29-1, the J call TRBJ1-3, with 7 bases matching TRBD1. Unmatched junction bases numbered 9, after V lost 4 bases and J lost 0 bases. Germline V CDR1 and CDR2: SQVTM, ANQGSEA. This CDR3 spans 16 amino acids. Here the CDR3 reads CSVGGLTGVSGNTIYF. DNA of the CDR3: TGCAGCGTTGGCGGTCTTACAGGGGTCTCTGGAAACACCATATATTTT.

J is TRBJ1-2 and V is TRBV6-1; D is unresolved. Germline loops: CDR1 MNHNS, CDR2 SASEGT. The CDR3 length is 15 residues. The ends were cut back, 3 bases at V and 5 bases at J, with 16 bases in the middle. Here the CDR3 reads CASSDAPGGGYGYTF. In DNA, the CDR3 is TGTGCCAGCAGTGACGCGCCGGGAGGAGGTTATGGCTACACCTTC.

Here the CDR3 DNA reads TGTGCCAGCACGCCCGGGACAGGGTTCTACGAGCAGTACTTC. This translates into CASTPGTGFYEQYF. The V gene is TRBV28, the J gene TRBJ2-7; 9 bases align to TRBD1. CDR1 is MDHEN and CDR2 is SYDVKM in the germline V gene. This CDR3 comprises 14 residues. V shed 7 bases and J 3 bases; nucleotides not matched to a gene: 7.

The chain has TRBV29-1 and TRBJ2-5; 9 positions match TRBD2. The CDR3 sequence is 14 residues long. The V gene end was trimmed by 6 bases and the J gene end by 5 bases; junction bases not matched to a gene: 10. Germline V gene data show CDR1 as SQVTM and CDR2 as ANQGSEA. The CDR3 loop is CSVTGAGGYETQYF. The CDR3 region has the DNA TGCAGCGTCACGGGCGCGGGAGGGTATGAGACCCAGTACTTC.

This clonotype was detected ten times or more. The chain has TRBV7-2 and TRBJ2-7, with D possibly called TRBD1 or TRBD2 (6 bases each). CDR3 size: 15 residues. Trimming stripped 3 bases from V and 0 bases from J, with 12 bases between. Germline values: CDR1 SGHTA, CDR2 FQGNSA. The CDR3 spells CASSLEGGSSYEQYF. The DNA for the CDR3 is TGTGCCAGCAGCTTGGAGGGGGGAAGCTCCTACGAGCAGTACTTC.

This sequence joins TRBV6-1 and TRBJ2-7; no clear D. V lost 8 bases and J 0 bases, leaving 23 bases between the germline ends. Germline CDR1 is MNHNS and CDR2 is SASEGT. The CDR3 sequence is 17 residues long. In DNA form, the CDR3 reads TGTGCCAGCTCACCGGGCAGCCTAAAGTCAAACTCCTACGAGCAGTACTTC. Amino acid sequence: CASSPGSLKSNSYEQYF.

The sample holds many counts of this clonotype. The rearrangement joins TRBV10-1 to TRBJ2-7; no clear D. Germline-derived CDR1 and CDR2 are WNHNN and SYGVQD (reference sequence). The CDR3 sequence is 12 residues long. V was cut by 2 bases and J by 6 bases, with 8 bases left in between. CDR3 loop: CASSETLSEQYF. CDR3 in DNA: TGCGCCAGCAGTGAGACACTCAGCGAGCAGTACTTC.

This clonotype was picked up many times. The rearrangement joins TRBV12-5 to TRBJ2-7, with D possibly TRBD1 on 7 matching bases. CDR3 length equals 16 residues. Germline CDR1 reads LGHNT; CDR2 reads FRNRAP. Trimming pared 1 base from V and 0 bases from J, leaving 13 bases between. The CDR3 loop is CASGLGTGLTSYEQYF. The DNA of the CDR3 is TGTGCTAGTGGTTTGGGGACAGGACTAACCTCCTACGAGCAGTACTTC.

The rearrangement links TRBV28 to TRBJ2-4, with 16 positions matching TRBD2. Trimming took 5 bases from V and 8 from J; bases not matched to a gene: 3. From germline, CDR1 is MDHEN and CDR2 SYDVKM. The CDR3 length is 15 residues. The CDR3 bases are TGTGCCAGCAGTGGGACTAGCGGGAGGGCCGACATTCAGTACTTC. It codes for CASSGTSGRADIQYF.